These 27 T cell receptor beta chains were all obtained from the same sample, sequenced in a study of blood T cell repertoires in COVID-19. Assay: immunoSEQ multiplex PCR; the TCRdb copy retains only in-frame clones and omits some. Of 200,000 to 250,000 clones listed, under 90% were seen once; the top ten hold about 5.3%. Sequencing was performed on PBMCs or T cells enriched from blood (not recorded which). The origin of the receptors is a woman aged 45-60 years who had been exposed to COVID-19.

The gene calls are TRBV5-6 and TRBJ1-2; a possible D gene is TRBD1 (5 bases). CDR3 size: 14 residues. V dropped 4 bases and J dropped 3 bases, with 13 bases sitting between them. Germline loops: CDR1 SGHDT, CDR2 YYEEEE. In nucleotides, the CDR3 is TGTGCCAGCAGCCCCACAGGTCCCGACTATGGCTACACCTTC. The encoded protein is CASSPTGPDYGYTF.

This clone was observed a few times. The J gene is TRBJ1-6, the V gene TRBV5-1; TRBD1 matches 7 bases. The J segment lost 10 bases and the V segment lost 1 base, leaving 11 bases of the junction unmatched. The CDR3 loop spans 16 amino acids. Per germline, CDR1 SGHRS and CDR2 YFSETQ. This chain's CDR3 is CASSLTGKSQGSPLHF. CDR3 nucleotides: TGCGCCAGCAGCTTGACGGGGAAATCACAGGGGTCACCCCTCCACTTT.

V is TRBV6-1 and J is TRBJ2-7, with 7 bases aligning to TRBD1. V was pared by 5 bases and J by 3 bases, with 7 bases of the junction left unmatched. Germline V gene lookup returns CDR1 MNHNS and CDR2 SASEGT. This CDR3 region has 14 residues. CDR3 sequence reads: CASSFPGQIYEQYF. CDR3 nucleotide sequence: TGTGCCAGCAGTTTCCCGGGACAGATCTACGAGCAGTACTTC.

The V gene is TRBV6-4, the J gene TRBJ1-2; TRBD1 matches 10 bases. Germline CDR1 reads MRHNA; CDR2 reads SNTAGT. This CDR3 has 15 residues. Unmatched junction bases numbered 13, after V lost 7 bases and J lost 8 bases. The CDR3 DNA follows: TGTGCCAGCACGGTTGTACCGGGACAGGGGTTCGGCTACACCTTC. This translates into CASTVVPGQGFGYTF.

This chain links TRBV25-1 with TRBJ1-6; D is undetermined. The CDR3 has 14 amino acids. Germline V gives CDR1 MGHDK, CDR2 SYGVNS. Deletions cut 7 bases from V and 0 bases from J, with 7 bases between. The CDR3 loop is CASTAGSYNSPLHF. CDR3 nucleotides: TGTGCCAGCACCGCCGGCTCCTATAATTCACCCCTCCACTTT.

The gene calls are TRBV29-1 and TRBJ1-4; D is uncertain. This CDR3 is 13 amino acids long. V lost 4 bases and J 5 bases, leaving 11 bases between the germline ends. Per germline, CDR1 SQVTM and CDR2 ANQGSEA. As DNA, the CDR3 is TGCAGCGTTGTCGTGCACACGAATGAAAAACTGTTTTTT. It specifies CSVVVHTNEKLFF.

The genes are TRBV2 and TRBJ1-1; D unresolved. CDR1 SNHLY and CDR2 FYNNEI come from the germline V gene. V was shortened by 6 bases and J by 1 base, with 12 bases between the two germline ends. This CDR3 comprises 14 residues. Here the CDR3 DNA reads TGTGCCAGCAGCCGGAGGACGGGGAACACTGAAGCTTTCTTT. Its protein is CASSRRTGNTEAFF.

This rearrangement joins TRBV5-6 to TRBJ1-1; 9 bases match TRBD1. In germline, CDR1 is SGHDT, CDR2 YYEEEE. The CDR3 totals 14 residues. Unmatched junction bases numbered 7, after V lost 7 bases and J lost 3 bases. This CDR3 is CASGLGQGDTEAFF. DNA of the CDR3: TGTGCCAGCGGATTGGGACAGGGAGACACTGAAGCTTTCTTT.

The V call is TRBV6-5, the J call TRBJ1-5; TRBD1 matches at 8 bases. CDR3 length equals 13 residues. In germline, CDR1 is MNHEY, CDR2 SVGAGI. V dropped 10 bases and J dropped 5; count of bases not matched to a gene: 7. CDR3 bases: TGTGCCACCCGATCGGACAGGGATCAGCCCCAGCATTTT. It yields the protein CATRSDRDQPQHF.

This clone has a handful of counts. The rearrangement joins TRBV3-1 (or the pseudogene TRBV3-2) to TRBJ1-2; 8 nucleotides align to TRBD1. V was pared by 1 base and J by 2 bases, with 3 bases of the junction left unmatched. Looked up from germline, CDR1 is LGHDT and CDR2 is YNNKEL (reference sequence). The CDR3 loop spans 15 amino acids. The CDR3: CASSQGGQENYGYTF. In DNA, the CDR3 is TGTGCCAGCAGCCAAGGGGGACAGGAGAACTATGGCTACACCTTC.

This chain joins TRBV28 and TRBJ1-2, with TRBD1 matching 7 bases. With 7 bases clipped from V and 8 bases from J, the junction kept 10 bases outside the gene matches. Looked up from germline, CDR1 is MDHEN and CDR2 is SYDVKM. The length of the CDR3 is 13 residues. For the CDR3, the DNA is TGTGCCAGCACCCCCCGGAGGGGGCGCGGCTACACCTTC. Its protein product is CASTPRRGRGYTF.

The chain joins TRBV29-1 to TRBJ2-3; D uncertain. Germline V gives CDR1 SQVTM, CDR2 ANQGSEA. This CDR3 has 10 residues. V lost 4 bases, J lost 5 bases, and 4 bases lay in between. DNA of the CDR3: TGCAGCGTTGCCCAAGATACGCAGTATTTT. It codes for CSVAQDTQYF.

The chain recombines TRBV19 with TRBJ1-1; D call uncertain. The CDR3 consists of 13 residues. V was shortened by 5 bases and J by 4 bases, with 11 bases between the two germline ends. Germline CDR1 LNHDA, CDR2 SQIVND (reference sequence). CDR3 loop: CASSGNRGTEAFF. DNA for the CDR3: TGTGCCAGTAGTGGGAACCGGGGCACTGAAGCTTTCTTT.

The chain couples TRBV11-2 to TRBJ1-4, with 9 positions matching TRBD1. Per the germline V gene, CDR1 is SGHAT and CDR2 is FQNNGV. The CDR3 length is 12 residues. Germline trimming cut 4 bases from V and 13 bases from J; bases unmatched to any gene: 4. In DNA, the CDR3 is TGTGCCAGCAGCTCTATGACAGGGGGACTGTTTTTT. Amino acid sequence: CASSSMTGGLFF.

This chain uses TRBV9 with TRBJ2-2; tentative D call: TRBD1 (6 bases). V was pared by 0 bases and J by 7 bases, with 13 bases between. CDR3 length: 15 amino acids. Looked up from germline, CDR1 is SGDLS and CDR2 is YYNGEE. The CDR3 bases are TGTGCCAGCAGCGTAGCACAGGGTGGTGGCGGGGAGCTGTTTTTT. It encodes CASSVAQGGGGELFF.

The rearrangement joins TRBV7-8 to TRBJ2-1; the D gene is possibly TRBD1 (6 bases). Trimming took 1 base from V and 8 from J, leaving 15 bases between them. This CDR3 has 15 amino acids. From germline, CDR1 is SGHVS and CDR2 FQNEAQ. The CDR3 nucleotides read TGTGCCAGCAGCTTAGGGGCAGGGGTGGTTGATGAGCAGTTCTTC. This gives the protein CASSLGAGVVDEQFF.

The chain joins TRBV20-1 to TRBJ1-4; D is possibly TRBD1 (5 bases). The CDR3 is 16 amino acids. Germline V lookup: CDR1 DFQATT, CDR2 SNEGSKA (reference sequence). V was pared by 3 bases and J by 4 bases, with 18 bases between. The CDR3 coding sequence is TGCAGTGCTAGTAAAGGACGGGGGTCTCTTAATGAAAAACTGTTTTTT. Residues: CSASKGRGSLNEKLFF.

The chain employs TRBV28 and TRBJ2-1; 8 bases are a match to TRBD2. The germline V gene has CDR1 MDHEN and CDR2 SYDVKM. This CDR3 is 16 amino acids long. After removal of 0 bases from V and 5 bases from J, the junction contained 6 bases not matched to a gene. The CDR3 DNA sequence: TGTGCCAGCAGTTTATGGGGCGGGGGGACTCACAATGAGCAGTTCTTC. Translated, it gives CASSLWGGGTHNEQFF.

J is TRBJ1-6 and V is TRBV19, with D tentatively TRBD1 (5 bases). V was shortened by 8 bases and J by 7 bases, with 12 bases between the two germline ends. Germline CDR1 LNHDA, CDR2 SQIVND (reference sequence). The CDR3 extends over 13 amino acids. The CDR3, as DNA: TGTGCCAGTGTCCAGGGTCGGAATTCACCCCTCCACTTT. It encodes CASVQGRNSPLHF.

The V gene is TRBV5-1, the J gene TRBJ2-2; 8 nucleotides align to TRBD1. The J segment lost 7 bases and the V segment lost 0 bases, leaving 8 bases of the junction unmatched. The CDR3 has 16 residues. Per the germline V gene, CDR1 is SGHRS and CDR2 is YFSETQ. The CDR3 reads CASSLVWDRSIGELFF. The CDR3 nucleotides read TGCGCCAGCAGCTTGGTATGGGACAGGAGTATCGGGGAGCTGTTTTTT. Filled out from reference TRBV5-1 and TRBJ2-2, the complete variable domain reads KAGVTQTPRYLIKTRGQQVTLSCSPISGHRSVSWYQQTPGQGLQFLFEYFSETQRNKGNFPGRFSGRQFSNSRSEMNVSTLELGDSALYLCASSLVWDRSIGELFFGEGSRLTVL.

In regard to this clone: Because the CDR3 is missing its conserved closing phenylalanine or tryptophan, this is likely a read error. The DNA is omitted, as the CDR3 cannot be located on it reliably, and the CDR3 follows TCRdb's listing. V is TRBV5-4 and J is TRBJ1-1. 13 amino acids form the CDR3, both terminal residues included. Germline-derived CDR1 and CDR2 are SGHNT and YYREEE (reference sequence). The CDR3 protein is CASSLGGRGTLVR.

The J gene is TRBJ2-7, the V gene TRBV21-1; the DNA was not used to check the table's D call, TRBD1. TRBV21-1 is assigned pseudogene status. CDR3 length: 14 residues. Here the CDR3 reads CASSRRDRLYEQYF. In DNA, the CDR3 is TGTGCCAGCAGCAGGAGAGACAGGCTCTACGAGCAGTACTTC.

The chain has TRBV19 and TRBJ1-1; 9 nucleotides agree with TRBD1. This CDR3 region has 14 residues. Germline V CDR1 and CDR2: LNHDA, SQIVND (reference sequence). With 5 bases clipped from V and 6 bases from J, the junction kept 7 bases outside the gene matches. CDR3 DNA sequence: TGTGCCAGTAGTTCGACAGGGGGATCGGCTGAAGCTTTCTTT. Translated: CASSSTGGSAEAFF.

The V and J genes are TRBV7-2 and TRBJ2-3; 13 nucleotides match TRBD2. V trimming: 1 base; J trimming: 3 bases; junction bases outside the gene matches: 4. This CDR3 comprises 17 residues. Germline CDR1 SGHTA, CDR2 FQGNSA. CDR3 coding DNA: TGTGCCAGCAGCTTAGGACTAGCGGGGGGTAGTACAGATACGCAGTATTTT. Translated: CASSLGLAGGSTDTQYF. Using reference TRBV7-2 and TRBJ2-3 for the parts outside the CDR3, the full variable domain is GAGVSQSPSNKVTEKGKDVELRCDPISGHTALYWYRQSLGQGLEFLIYFQGNSAPDKSGLPSDRFSAERTGGSVSTLTIQRTQQEDSAVYLCASSLGLAGGSTDTQYFGPGTRLTVL.

This clone has only a few counts. The chain employs TRBV3-1 (or the pseudogene TRBV3-2) and TRBJ1-5, with a possible D match to TRBD1 (5 bases). Germline V lookup: CDR1 LGHDT, CDR2 YNNKEL (reference sequence). The V and J ends lost 1 base and 7 bases respectively, with 11 bases between them. The CDR3 runs 14 residues. The CDR3 protein is CASSQVAGKQPQHF. In DNA, the CDR3 is TGTGCCAGCAGCCAAGTGGCAGGGAAACAGCCCCAGCATTTT.

The chain employs TRBV6-5 and TRBJ2-5, with D maybe TRBD1 (6 bases). The germline V and J ends were trimmed by 2 bases and 4 bases, with 11 bases remaining between them. The germline V gene has CDR1 MNHEY and CDR2 SVGAGI. The CDR3 contains 14 residues. This chain's CDR3 is CASSYLKQGETQYF. The CDR3 bases are TGTGCCAGCAGTTACCTGAAACAGGGAGAGACCCAGTACTTC.

V gene TRBV24-1 combines with J gene TRBJ1-2; maybe TRBD1 (5 bases). Between the trimmed V and J ends, which lost 3 bases and 5 bases, there was a span of 12 bases. There are 14 residues in the CDR3. Germline values: CDR1 KGHDR, CDR2 SFDVKD. The CDR3: CATSDRQTRYGYTF. Written as DNA, the CDR3 is TGTGCCACCAGTGATAGACAGACGAGATATGGCTACACCTTC.